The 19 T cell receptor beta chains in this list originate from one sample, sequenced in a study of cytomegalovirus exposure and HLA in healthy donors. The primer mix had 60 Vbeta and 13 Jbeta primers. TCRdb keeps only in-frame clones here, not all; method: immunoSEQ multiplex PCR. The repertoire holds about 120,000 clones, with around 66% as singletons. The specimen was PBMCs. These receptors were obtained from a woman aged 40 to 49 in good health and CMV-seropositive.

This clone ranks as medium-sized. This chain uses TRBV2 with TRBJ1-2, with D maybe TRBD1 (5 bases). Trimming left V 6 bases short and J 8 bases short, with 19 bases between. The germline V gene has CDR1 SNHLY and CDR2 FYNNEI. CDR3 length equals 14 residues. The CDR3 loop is CASREQGPGGGYTF. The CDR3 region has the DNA TGTGCCAGCAGGGAGCAGGGTCCCGGTGGGGGCTACACCTTC. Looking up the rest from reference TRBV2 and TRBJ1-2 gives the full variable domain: EPEVTQTPSHQVTQMGQEVILRCVPISNHLYFYWYRQILGQKVEFLVSFYNNEISEKSEIFDDQFSVERPDGSNFTLKIRSTKLEDSAMYFCASREQGPGGGYTFGSGTRLTVV.

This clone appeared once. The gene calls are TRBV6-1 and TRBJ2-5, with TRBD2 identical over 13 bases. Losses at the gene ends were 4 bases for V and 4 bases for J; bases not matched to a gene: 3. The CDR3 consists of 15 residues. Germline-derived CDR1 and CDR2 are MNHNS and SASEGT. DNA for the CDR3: TGTGCCAGCAGTGGCTGGACTAGCGGGAGAGAGACCCAGTACTTC. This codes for CASSGWTSGRETQYF.

The CDR3 DNA reads TGTGCCAGCAGGACAGGCAATCAGCCCCAGCATTTT. This encodes CASRTGNQPQHF. V is TRBV28 and J is TRBJ1-5; tentatively, D is TRBD1 (5 bases). Germline CDR1 reads MDHEN; CDR2 reads SYDVKM. Trimming shortened V by 6 bases and J by 2 bases, and 5 bases separated the two germline ends. The length of the CDR3 is 12 residues.

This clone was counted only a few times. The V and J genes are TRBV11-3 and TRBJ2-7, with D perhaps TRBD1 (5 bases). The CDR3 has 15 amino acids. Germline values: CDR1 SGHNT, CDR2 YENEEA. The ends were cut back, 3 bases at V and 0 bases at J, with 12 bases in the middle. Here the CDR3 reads CASSFPTGYSYEQYF. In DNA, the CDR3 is TGTGCCAGCAGCTTCCCTACAGGATACTCCTACGAGCAGTACTTC.

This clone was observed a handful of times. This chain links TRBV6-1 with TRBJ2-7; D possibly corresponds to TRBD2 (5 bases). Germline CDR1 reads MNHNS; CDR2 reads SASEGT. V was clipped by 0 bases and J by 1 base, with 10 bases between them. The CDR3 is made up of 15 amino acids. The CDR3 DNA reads TGTGCCAGCAGTGAAGCGGTAGGGAGTTCCTACGAGCAGTACTTC. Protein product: CASSEAVGSSYEQYF.

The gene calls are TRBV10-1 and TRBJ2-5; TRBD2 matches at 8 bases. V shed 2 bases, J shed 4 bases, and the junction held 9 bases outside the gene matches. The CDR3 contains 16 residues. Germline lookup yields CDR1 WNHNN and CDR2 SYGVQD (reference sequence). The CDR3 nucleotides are TGCGCCAGCAGTGAGGGGCCAGCGGGAGTTGGAGAGACCCAGTACTTC. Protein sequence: CASSEGPAGVGETQYF.

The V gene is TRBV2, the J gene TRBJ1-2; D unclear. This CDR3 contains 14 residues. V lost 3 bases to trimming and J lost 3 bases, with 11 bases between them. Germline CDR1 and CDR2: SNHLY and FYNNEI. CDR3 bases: TGTGCCAGCAGTGACACAGTCAATCACTATGGCTACACCTTC. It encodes CASSDTVNHYGYTF.

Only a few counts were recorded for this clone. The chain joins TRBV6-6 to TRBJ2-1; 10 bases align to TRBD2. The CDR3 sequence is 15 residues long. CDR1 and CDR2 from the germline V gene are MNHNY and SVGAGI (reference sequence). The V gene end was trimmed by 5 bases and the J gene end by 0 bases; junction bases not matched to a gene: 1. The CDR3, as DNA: TGTGCCAGCAGTCCTAGCGGGAGCTCCTACAATGAGCAGTTCTTC. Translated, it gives CASSPSGSSYNEQFF.

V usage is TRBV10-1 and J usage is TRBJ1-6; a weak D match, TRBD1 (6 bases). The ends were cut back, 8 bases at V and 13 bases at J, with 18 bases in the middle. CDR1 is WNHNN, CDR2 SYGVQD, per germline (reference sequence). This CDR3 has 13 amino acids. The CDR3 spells CASSYGLGAPLHF. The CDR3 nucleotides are TGCGCCAGCTCCTACGGACTGGGGGCCCCCCTCCACTTT.

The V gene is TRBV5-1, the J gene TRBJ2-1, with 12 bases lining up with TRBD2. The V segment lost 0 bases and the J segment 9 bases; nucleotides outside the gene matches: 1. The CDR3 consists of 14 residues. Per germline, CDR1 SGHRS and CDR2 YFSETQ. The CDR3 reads CASSLGLAGVEQFF. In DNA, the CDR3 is TGCGCCAGCAGCTTGGGACTAGCGGGAGTTGAGCAGTTCTTC.

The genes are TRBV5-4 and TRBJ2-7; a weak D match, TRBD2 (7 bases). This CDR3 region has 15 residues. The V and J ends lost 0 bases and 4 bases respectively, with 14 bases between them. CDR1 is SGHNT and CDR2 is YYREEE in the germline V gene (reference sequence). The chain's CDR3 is CASSLDGGPRYEQYF. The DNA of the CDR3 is TGTGCCAGCAGCTTGGACGGGGGGCCACGGTACGAGCAGTACTTC.

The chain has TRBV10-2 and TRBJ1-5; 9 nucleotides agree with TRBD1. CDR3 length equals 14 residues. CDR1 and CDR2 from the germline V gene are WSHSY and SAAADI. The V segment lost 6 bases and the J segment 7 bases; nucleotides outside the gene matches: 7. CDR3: CASSWDRAGQPQHF. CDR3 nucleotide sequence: TGCGCCAGCAGCTGGGACAGGGCAGGCCAGCCCCAGCATTTT.

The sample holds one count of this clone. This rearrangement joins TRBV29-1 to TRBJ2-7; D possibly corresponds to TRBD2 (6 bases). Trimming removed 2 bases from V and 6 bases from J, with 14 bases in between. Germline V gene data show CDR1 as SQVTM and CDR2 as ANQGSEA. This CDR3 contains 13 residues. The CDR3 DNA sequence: TGCAGCGTTGAACCGGGGGTGGAGGGCGAGCAGTACTTC. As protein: CSVEPGVEGEQYF.

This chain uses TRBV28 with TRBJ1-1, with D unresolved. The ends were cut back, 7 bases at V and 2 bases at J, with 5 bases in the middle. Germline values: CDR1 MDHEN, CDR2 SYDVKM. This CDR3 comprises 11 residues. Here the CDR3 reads CASNSNTEAFF. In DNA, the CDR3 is TGTGCCAGCAACTCTAACACTGAAGCTTTCTTT.

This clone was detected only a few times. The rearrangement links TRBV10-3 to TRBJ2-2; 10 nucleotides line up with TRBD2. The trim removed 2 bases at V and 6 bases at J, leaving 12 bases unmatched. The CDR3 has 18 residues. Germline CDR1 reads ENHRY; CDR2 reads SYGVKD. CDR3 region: CAISEPQSSGRRAGELFF. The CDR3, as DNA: TGTGCCATCAGTGAGCCCCAGAGTAGCGGGAGGCGCGCCGGGGAGCTGTTTTTT.

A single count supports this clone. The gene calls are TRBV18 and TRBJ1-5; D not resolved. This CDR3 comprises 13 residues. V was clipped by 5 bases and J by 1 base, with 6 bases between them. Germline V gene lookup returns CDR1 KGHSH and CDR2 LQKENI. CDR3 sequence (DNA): TGTGCCAGCTCAGGAGGAAGCAATCAGCCCCAGCATTTT. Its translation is CASSGGSNQPQHF. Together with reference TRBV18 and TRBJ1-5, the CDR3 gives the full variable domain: NAGVMQNPRHLVRRRGQEARLRCSPMKGHSHVYWYRQLPEEGLKFMVYLQKENIIDESGMPKERFSAEFPKEGPSILRIQQVVRGDSAAYFCASSGGSNQPQHFGDGTRLSIL.

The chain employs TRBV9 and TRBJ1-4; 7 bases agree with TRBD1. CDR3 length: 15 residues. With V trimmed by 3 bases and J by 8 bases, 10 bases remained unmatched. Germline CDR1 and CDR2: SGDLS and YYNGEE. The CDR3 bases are TGTGCCAGCAGCGCGAGGGACAGACCGGGCGAAAAACTGTTTTTT. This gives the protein CASSARDRPGEKLFF.

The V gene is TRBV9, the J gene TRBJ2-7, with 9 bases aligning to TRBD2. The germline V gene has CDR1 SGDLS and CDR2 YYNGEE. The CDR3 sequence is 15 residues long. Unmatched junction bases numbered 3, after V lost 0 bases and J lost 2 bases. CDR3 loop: CASSVGAGGPYEQYF. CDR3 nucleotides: TGTGCCAGCAGCGTAGGAGCGGGAGGTCCCTACGAGCAGTACTTC.

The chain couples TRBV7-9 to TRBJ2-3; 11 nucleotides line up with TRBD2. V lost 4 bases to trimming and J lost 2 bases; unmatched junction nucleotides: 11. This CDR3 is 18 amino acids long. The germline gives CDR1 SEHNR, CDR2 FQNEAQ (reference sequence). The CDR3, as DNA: TGTGCCAGCAGCTCGTGGCCCGGGACTAGCGGACACACAGATACGCAGTATTTT. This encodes CASSSWPGTSGHTDTQYF.